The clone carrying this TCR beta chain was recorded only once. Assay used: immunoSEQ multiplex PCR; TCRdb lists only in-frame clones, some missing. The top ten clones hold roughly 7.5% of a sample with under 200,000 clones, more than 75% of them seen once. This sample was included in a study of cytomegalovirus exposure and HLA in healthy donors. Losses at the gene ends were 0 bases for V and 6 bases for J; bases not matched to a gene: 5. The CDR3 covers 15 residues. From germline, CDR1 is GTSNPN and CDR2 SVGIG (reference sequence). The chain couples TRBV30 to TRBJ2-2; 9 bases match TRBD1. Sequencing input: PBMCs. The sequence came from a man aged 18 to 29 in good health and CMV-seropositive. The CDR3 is CAWSVRGTGSGELFF. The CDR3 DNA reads TGTGCCTGGAGTGTAAGAGGGACAGGGTCCGGGGAGCTGTTTTTT.